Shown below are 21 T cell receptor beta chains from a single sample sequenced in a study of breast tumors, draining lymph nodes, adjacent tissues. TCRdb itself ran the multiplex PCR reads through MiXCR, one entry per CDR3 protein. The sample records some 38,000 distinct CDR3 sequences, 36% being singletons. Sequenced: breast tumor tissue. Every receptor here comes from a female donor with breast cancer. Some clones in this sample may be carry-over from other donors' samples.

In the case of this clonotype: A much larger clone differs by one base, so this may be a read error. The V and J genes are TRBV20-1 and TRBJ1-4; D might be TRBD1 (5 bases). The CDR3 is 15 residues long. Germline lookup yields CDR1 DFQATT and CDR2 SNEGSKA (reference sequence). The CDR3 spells CSARDLPGRNGKLFF. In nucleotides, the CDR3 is TGCAGTGCTAGAGACTTACCAGGGAGGAATGGAAAACTGTTTTTT.

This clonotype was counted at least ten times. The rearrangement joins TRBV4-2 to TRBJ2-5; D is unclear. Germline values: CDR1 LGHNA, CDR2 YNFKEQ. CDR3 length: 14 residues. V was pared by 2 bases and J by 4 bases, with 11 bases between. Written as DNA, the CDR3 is TGTGCCAGCAGCCAAACCACCTGGGCAGAGACCCAGTACTTC. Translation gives CASSQTTWAETQYF.

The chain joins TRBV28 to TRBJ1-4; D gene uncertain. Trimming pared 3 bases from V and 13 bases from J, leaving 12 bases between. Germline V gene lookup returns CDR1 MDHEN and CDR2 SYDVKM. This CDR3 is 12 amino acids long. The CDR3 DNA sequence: TGTGCCAGCAGTTTGCCCCAGGATAGACTGTTTTTT. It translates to CASSLPQDRLFF.

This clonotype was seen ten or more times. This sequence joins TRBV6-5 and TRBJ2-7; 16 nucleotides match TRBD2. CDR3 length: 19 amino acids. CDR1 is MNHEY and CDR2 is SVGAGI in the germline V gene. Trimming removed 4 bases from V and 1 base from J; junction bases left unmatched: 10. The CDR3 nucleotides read TGTGCCAGCAGTTCAAACGTCCCGGGACTAGCGGGGGGGTCCTACGAGCAGTACTTC. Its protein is CASSSNVPGLAGGSYEQYF.

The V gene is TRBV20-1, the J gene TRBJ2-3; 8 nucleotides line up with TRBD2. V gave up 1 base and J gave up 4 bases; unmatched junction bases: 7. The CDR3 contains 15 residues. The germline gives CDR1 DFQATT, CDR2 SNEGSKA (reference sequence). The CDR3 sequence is CSARVGSGTSDTQYF. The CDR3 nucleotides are TGCAGTGCTAGAGTGGGTAGCGGGACATCAGATACGCAGTATTTT.

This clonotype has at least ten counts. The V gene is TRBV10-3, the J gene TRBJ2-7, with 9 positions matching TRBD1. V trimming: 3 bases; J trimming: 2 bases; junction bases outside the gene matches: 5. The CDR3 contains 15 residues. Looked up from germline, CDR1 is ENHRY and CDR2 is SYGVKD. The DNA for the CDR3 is TGTGCCATCAGTGATCGGGACAGGGACGCCTACGAGCAGTACTTC. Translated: CAISDRDRDAYEQYF.

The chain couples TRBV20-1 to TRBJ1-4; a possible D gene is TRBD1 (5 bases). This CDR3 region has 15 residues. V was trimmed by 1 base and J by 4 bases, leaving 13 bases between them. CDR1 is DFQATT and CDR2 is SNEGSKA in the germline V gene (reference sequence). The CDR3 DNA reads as TGCAGTGCTAGAGTGCCGGGACGTTATAATGAAAAACTGTTTTTT. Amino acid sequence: CSARVPGRYNEKLFF.

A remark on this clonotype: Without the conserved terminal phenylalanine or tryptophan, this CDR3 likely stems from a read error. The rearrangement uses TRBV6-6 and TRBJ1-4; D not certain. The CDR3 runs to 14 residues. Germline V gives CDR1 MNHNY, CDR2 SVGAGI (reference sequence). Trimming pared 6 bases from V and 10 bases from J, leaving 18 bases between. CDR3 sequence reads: CASRSAGFGVKLFL. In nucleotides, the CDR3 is TGTGCCAGCAGGTCCGCGGGTTTCGGTGTAAAACTGTTTCTT.

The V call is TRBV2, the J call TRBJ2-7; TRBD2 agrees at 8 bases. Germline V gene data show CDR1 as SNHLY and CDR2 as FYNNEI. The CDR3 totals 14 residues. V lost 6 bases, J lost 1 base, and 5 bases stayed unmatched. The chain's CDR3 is CASRAGTSSYEQYF. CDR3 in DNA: TGTGCCAGCAGAGCAGGGACTAGTTCCTACGAGCAGTACTTC.

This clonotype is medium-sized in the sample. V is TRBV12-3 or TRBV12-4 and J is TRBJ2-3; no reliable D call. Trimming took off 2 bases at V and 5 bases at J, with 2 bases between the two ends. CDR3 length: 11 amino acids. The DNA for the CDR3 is TGTGCCAGCAGTTTAAGAGATACGCAGTATTTT. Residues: CASSLRDTQYF.

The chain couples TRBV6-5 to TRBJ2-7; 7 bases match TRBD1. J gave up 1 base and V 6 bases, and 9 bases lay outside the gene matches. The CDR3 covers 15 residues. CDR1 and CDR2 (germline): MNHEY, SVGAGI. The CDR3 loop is CASSRTGDNSYEQYF. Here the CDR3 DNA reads TGTGCCAGCAGCCGGACAGGAGACAATTCCTACGAGCAGTACTTC.

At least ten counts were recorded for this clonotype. CDR3 sequence reads: CASSSPRESNIQYF. Written as DNA, the CDR3 is TGTGCCAGCAGCTCACCCAGGGAGAGTAACATTCAGTACTTC. The chain recombines TRBV7-2 with TRBJ2-4; D is perhaps TRBD1 or TRBD2 (5 bases each). Germline V gene sequence: CDR1 SGHTA, CDR2 FQGNSA. The CDR3 totals 14 residues. V lost 4 bases and J lost 7, with 14 bases in between.

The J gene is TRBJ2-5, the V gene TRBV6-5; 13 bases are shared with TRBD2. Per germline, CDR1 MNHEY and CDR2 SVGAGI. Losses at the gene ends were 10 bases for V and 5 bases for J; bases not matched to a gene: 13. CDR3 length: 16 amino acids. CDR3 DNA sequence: TGTGCCACCCGGACTAGCGGGAGTTGGATGGGGGAGACCCAGTACTTC. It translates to CATRTSGSWMGETQYF.

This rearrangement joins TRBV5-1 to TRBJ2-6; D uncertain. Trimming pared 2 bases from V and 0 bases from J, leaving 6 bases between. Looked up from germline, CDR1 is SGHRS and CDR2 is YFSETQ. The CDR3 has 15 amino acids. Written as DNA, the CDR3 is TGCGCCAGCAGCTTTGGTGTCTCTGGGGCCAACGTCCTGACTTTC. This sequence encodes CASSFGVSGANVLTF. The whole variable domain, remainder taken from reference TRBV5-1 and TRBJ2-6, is KAGVTQTPRYLIKTRGQQVTLSCSPISGHRSVSWYQQTPGQGLQFLFEYFSETQRNKGNFPGRFSGRQFSNSRSEMNVSTLELGDSALYLCASSFGVSGANVLTFGAGSRLTVL.

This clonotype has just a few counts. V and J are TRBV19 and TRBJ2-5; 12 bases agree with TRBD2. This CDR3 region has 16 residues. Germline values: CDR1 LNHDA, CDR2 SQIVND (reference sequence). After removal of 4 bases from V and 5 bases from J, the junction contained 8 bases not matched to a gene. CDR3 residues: CASSNLAGGPGETQYF. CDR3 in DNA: TGTGCCAGTAGTAACCTAGCGGGAGGGCCTGGGGAGACCCAGTACTTC.

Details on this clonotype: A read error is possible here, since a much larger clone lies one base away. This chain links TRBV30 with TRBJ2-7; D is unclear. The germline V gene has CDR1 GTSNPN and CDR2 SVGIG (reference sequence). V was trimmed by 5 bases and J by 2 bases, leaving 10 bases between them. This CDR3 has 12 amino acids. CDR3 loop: CAWGRNAYEQYF. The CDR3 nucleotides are TGTGCCTGGGGTCGAAACGCCTACGAGCAGTACTTC.

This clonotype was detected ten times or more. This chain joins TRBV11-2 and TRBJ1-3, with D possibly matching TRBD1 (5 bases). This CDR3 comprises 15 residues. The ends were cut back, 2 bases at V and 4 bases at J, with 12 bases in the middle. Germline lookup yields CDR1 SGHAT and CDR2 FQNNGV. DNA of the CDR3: TGTGCCAGCAGCTTATCGGGGGTGAGGGGAAACACCATATATTTT. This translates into CASSLSGVRGNTIYF.

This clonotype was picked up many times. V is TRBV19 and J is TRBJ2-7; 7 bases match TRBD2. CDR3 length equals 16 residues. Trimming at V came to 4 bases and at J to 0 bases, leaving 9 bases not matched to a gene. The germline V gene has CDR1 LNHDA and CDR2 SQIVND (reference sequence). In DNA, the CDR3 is TGTGCCAGTAGTACCGGGGGAGGGCAGGGCTCCTACGAGCAGTACTTC. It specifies CASSTGGGQGSYEQYF.

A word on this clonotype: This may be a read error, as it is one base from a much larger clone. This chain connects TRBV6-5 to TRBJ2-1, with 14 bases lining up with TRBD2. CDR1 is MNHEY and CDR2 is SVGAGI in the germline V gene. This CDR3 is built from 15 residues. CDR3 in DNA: TGTGCCAGCAGTGGGACTAGCGGGAGTGGTGATGAGAAGTTCTTC. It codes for CASSGTSGSGDEKFF.

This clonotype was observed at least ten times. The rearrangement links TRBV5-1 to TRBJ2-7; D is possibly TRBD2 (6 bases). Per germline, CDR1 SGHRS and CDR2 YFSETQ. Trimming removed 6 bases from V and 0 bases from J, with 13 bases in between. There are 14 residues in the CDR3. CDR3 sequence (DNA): TGCGCCAGCAACCGGGACGGGAGCTCCTACGAGCAGTACTTC. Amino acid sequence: CASNRDGSSYEQYF.

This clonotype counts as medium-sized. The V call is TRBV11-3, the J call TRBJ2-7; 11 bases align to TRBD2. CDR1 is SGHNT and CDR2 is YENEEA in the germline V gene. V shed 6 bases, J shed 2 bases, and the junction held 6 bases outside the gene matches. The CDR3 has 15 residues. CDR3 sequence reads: CASRLGLAGAYEQYF. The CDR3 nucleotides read TGTGCCAGCAGACTTGGACTAGCGGGTGCCTACGAGCAGTACTTC. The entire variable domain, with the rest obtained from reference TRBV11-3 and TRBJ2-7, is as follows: EAGVVQSPRYKIIEKKQPVAFWCNPISGHNTLYWYLQNLGQGPELLIRYENEEAVDDSQLPKDRFSAERLKGVDSTLKIQPAELGDSAVYLCASRLGLAGAYEQYFGPGTRLTVT.